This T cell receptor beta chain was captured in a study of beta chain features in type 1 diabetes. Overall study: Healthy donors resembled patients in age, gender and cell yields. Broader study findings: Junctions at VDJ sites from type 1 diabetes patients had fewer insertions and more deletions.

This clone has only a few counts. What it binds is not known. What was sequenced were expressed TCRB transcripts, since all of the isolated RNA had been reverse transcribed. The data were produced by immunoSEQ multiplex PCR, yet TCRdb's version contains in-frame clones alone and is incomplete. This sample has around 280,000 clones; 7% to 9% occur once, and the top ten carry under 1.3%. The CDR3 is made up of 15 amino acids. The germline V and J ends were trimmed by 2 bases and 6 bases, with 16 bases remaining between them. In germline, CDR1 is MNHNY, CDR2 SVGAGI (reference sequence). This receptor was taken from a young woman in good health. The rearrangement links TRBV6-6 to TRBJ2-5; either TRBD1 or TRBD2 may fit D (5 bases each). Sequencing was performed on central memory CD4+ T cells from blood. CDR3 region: CASSYEGLKTKTQYF. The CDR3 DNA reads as TGTGCCAGCAGTTACGAGGGGTTGAAGACGAAGACCCAGTACTTC.